This paragraph covers one T cell receptor (beta chain) sequence. At one end the junction does not follow the germline gene, possibly because of a read error. Primers used in a second PCR of about 6 to 11 cycles were a sample-barcoded 5' primer and a J-beta primer mix. TCRdb itself ran the 5' RACE reads through MiXCR, one entry per CDR3 protein. This sample yields around 280,000 distinct CDR3 sequences, of which roughly 26% are seen a single time; 29% belongs to the top ten. This record belongs to a study of blood T cells in healthy people across ages. Study information: About one barcoded beta molecule per two T cells was the capture yield of template switching.

The germline V gene has CDR1 DFQATT and CDR2 SNEGSKA (reference sequence). The CDR3 sequence is 18 residues long. The chain has TRBV20-1 and TRBJ2-2, with 13 bases identical to TRBD2. The clonotype originates from a woman aged 65 to 85 in good health. Sequences were obtained from blood. DNA for the CDR3: TGCAGTGCTAGGTCAACTAGCGGGGGGGCCTTGAACACCGGGGAGCTGCTTTTT. This encodes CSARSTSGGALNTGELLF.